This T cell receptor (beta chain) appears in the sequencing data of a study of shared clonotypes between healthy human individuals. Trimming took 5 bases from V and 11 from J, leaving 21 bases between them. The CDR3 contains 14 residues. The germline V gene encodes CDR1 SGHTA and CDR2 FQGNSA. The protocol was immunoSEQ multiplex PCR, while the TCRdb copy is restricted to in-frame clones and leaves out a portion. The table lists roughly 2.1 million clones, 85% to 95% of them singletons. Naive CD8 isolation took CD45RO-negative cells positively selected for CCR7 and excluded terminally differentiated effector memory CD45RA+ cells.

The chain employs TRBV7-2 and TRBJ1-1; the D gene is possibly TRBD1 (5 bases). The sequenced material came from naive CD8+ T cells from PBMCs. This clonotype was obtained from a young man in good health. Some clones in this sample may be carry-over from other donors' samples. CDR3 sequence: CASSPAGWGGNAFF. In nucleotides, the CDR3 is TGTGCCAGCAGCCCCGCCGGGTGGGGGGGTAATGCTTTCTTT.